Each of the 32 T cell receptor beta chains below was sequenced from the same sample in a study of shared clonotypes between healthy human individuals. Only in-frame clones appear in the TCRdb table, and some are missing; sequencing was by immunoSEQ multiplex PCR. The data hold about 2 million clones, with approximately 94% observed a single time. Naive-designated CD8 cells lacked CD45RO, were positively enriched for CCR7, and omitted terminally differentiated effector memory CD45RA+ cells. Sequences were obtained from naive CD8+ T cells sorted from blood. All receptors come from a man between 18 and 35 years old in good health.

This chain joins TRBV5-6 and TRBJ1-3, with 7 bases fitting TRBD1. The junction had 3 bases not matched to a gene; V was cut back by 0 bases and J by 0 bases. The CDR3 has 16 residues. Germline V gene lookup returns CDR1 SGHDT and CDR2 YYEEEE. The DNA of the CDR3 is TGTGCCAGCAGCTTGGAACAGGGGTACTCTGGAAACACCATATATTTT. Translating gives CASSLEQGYSGNTIYF.

The rearrangement uses TRBV7-9 and TRBJ2-5; D perhaps matches TRBD2 (6 bases). This CDR3 is 15 amino acids long. Germline values: CDR1 SEHNR, CDR2 FQNEAQ (reference sequence). The germline V and J ends were trimmed by 5 bases and 5 bases, with 18 bases remaining between them. CDR3 in DNA: TGTGCCAGCAGCCCCCGACTGGGAGGTCGTGAGACCCAGTACTTC. Protein product: CASSPRLGGRETQYF.

The CDR3 DNA reads TGTGCCAGCAGCGTAGGAGGGGTCACTAGGAACACTGAAGCTTTCTTT. Amino acid sequence: CASSVGGVTRNTEAFF. The chain recombines TRBV9 with TRBJ1-1; possible D gene TRBD1, 5 bases. The V gene lost 0 bases and the J gene lost 1 base, with 13 bases spanning the gap. Per germline, CDR1 SGDLS and CDR2 YYNGEE. This CDR3 spans 16 amino acids.

V and J are TRBV4-1 and TRBJ2-7, with TRBD2 as a possible D gene (5 bases). Deletions cut 0 bases from V and 2 bases from J, with 14 bases between. The CDR3 has 16 residues. Germline loops: CDR1 MGHRA, CDR2 YSYEKL. The DNA for the CDR3 is TGCGCCAGCAGCCAAGAGACTACTCTCCTAACCTACGAGCAGTACTTC. This gives the protein CASSQETTLLTYEQYF.

The genes are TRBV27 and TRBJ2-7, with D possibly being TRBD1 (5 bases). The CDR3 sequence is 14 residues long. Germline loops: CDR1 MNHEY, CDR2 SMNVEV (reference sequence). The germline V and J ends were trimmed by 9 bases and 3 bases, with 18 bases remaining between them. The CDR3 spells CASIPRAGFYEQYF. The CDR3 DNA reads TGTGCCAGTATCCCCAGGGCAGGCTTCTACGAGCAGTACTTC.

The V and J genes are TRBV2 and TRBJ2-7, with D perhaps matching TRBD1 (5 bases). Trimming took 0 bases from V and 2 from J, leaving 11 bases between them. CDR1 and CDR2 (germline): SNHLY, FYNNEI. This CDR3 spans 15 amino acids. CDR3 sequence reads: CASSEARTPTYEQYF. Here the CDR3 DNA reads TGTGCCAGCAGTGAAGCGCGGACACCCACCTACGAGCAGTACTTC.

This rearrangement joins TRBV6-5 to TRBJ2-2; 7 nucleotides align to TRBD2. Trimming cost V 1 base and J 5 bases; bases outside gene matches: 7. The length of the CDR3 is 16 residues. Looked up from germline, CDR1 is MNHEY and CDR2 is SVGAGI. CDR3 in DNA: TGTGCCAGCAGTTACTGGGCGGGAGAGGGAACCGGGGAGCTGTTTTTT. Protein: CASSYWAGEGTGELFF.

J is TRBJ2-7 and V is TRBV2; 13 bases are a match to TRBD2. The CDR3 has 14 amino acids. V lost 5 bases and J lost 4; bases outside the gene matches: 2. The germline V gene encodes CDR1 SNHLY and CDR2 FYNNEI. The CDR3 bases are TGTGCCAGCAGTTCGGGACTAGCGGGGTACGAGCAGTACTTC. Protein sequence: CASSSGLAGYEQYF.

This sequence joins TRBV25-1 and TRBJ2-4; tentative D call: TRBD1 (5 bases). This CDR3 has 16 residues. Trimming shortened V by 0 bases and J by 6 bases, and 15 bases separated the two germline ends. Germline lookup yields CDR1 MGHDK and CDR2 SYGVNS. CDR3 DNA sequence: TGTGCCAGCAGTGAATATAACGGCAGGGCAGGAAACATTCAGTACTTC. Translating it yields CASSEYNGRAGNIQYF.

The chain employs TRBV7-9 and TRBJ2-7; no clear D gene. The ends were cut back, 11 bases at V and 4 bases at J, with 15 bases in the middle. Germline loops: CDR1 SEHNR, CDR2 FQNEAQ (reference sequence). The CDR3 runs 12 residues. The CDR3 is CAGSMGGYEQYF. For the CDR3, the DNA is TGTGCCGGGTCCATGGGCGGTTACGAGCAGTACTTC.

The rearrangement uses TRBV28 and TRBJ1-2; D not resolved. This CDR3 spans 15 amino acids. The germline V gene encodes CDR1 MDHEN and CDR2 SYDVKM. V shed 2 bases and J shed 5 bases, with 15 bases lying between them. The CDR3 here is CASSLAPHSTYGYTF. As DNA, the CDR3 is TGTGCCAGCAGTTTAGCCCCCCACAGTACATATGGCTACACCTTC.

The rearrangement uses TRBV7-8 and TRBJ2-1; no definite D call. Germline V lookup: CDR1 SGHVS, CDR2 FQNEAQ. V gave up 0 bases and J gave up 9 bases, with 18 bases separating them. The CDR3 is made up of 16 amino acids. Written as DNA, the CDR3 is TGTGCCAGCAGCTTAGCATTTAGCCCGCAAGAAGGTGAGCAGTTCTTC. It specifies CASSLAFSPQEGEQFF.

This rearrangement joins TRBV28 to TRBJ1-4; D remains unclear. The CDR3 is made up of 14 amino acids. With 2 bases removed from V and 4 bases from J, the gap between germline ends came to 8 bases. In germline, CDR1 is MDHEN, CDR2 SYDVKM. Here the CDR3 reads CASSLEGVNEKLFF. As DNA, the CDR3 is TGTGCCAGCAGTTTAGAGGGAGTTAATGAAAAACTGTTTTTT.

This rearrangement joins TRBV27 to TRBJ2-1; TRBD1 aligns across 11 bases. CDR3 length: 19 residues. Germline CDR1 MNHEY, CDR2 SMNVEV (reference sequence). Germline trimming cut 2 bases from V and 4 bases from J; bases unmatched to any gene: 13. The CDR3 region is CASSLADRGRGARYNEQFF. In nucleotides, the CDR3 is TGTGCCAGCAGTTTAGCGGACAGGGGGCGTGGGGCCCGGTACAATGAGCAGTTCTTC.

The chain has TRBV27 and TRBJ2-1; 9 nucleotides line up with TRBD2. V dropped 4 bases and J dropped 7; count of bases not matched to a gene: 8. CDR1 and CDR2 (germline): MNHEY, SMNVEV (reference sequence). The CDR3 runs 15 residues. CDR3 sequence: CASSSSSGRLNEQFF. The CDR3 coding sequence is TGTGCCAGCAGTTCCTCGAGCGGGAGGTTGAATGAGCAGTTCTTC.

The genes are TRBV7-2 and TRBJ2-5; the match to TRBD1 covers 8 bases. The CDR3 is made up of 15 amino acids. The germline V gene has CDR1 SGHTA and CDR2 FQGNSA. Trimming at V came to 5 bases and at J to 4 bases, leaving 9 bases not matched to a gene. The CDR3 region is CASSTTGQGLETQYF. CDR3 in DNA: TGTGCCAGCAGCACCACAGGACAGGGTTTAGAGACCCAGTACTTC.

This clone came up once. This chain links TRBV6-1 with TRBJ1-6; tentative D call: TRBD1 (5 bases). Germline CDR1 is MNHNS and CDR2 is SASEGT. Deletions cut 10 bases from V and 9 bases from J, with 16 bases between. This CDR3 is 13 amino acids long. The CDR3 here is CATPAGGSSPLHF. The CDR3 bases are TGTGCCACCCCGGCGGGGGGAAGTTCACCCCTCCACTTT.

This clone was counted a single time. The chain is built from TRBV4-1 and TRBJ2-7; 7 bases are shared with TRBD1. Germline V gives CDR1 MGHRA, CDR2 YSYEKL. The CDR3 covers 14 residues. Trimming at V came to 2 bases and at J to 2 bases, leaving 3 bases not matched to a gene. CDR3 sequence reads: CASSQQGVAYEQYF. DNA for the CDR3: TGCGCCAGCAGCCAACAGGGGGTGGCCTACGAGCAGTACTTC.

The CDR3 region is CARSSTEREGGGEQFF. CDR3 DNA: TGTGCCAGAAGCTCGACGGAGCGGGAGGGGGGAGGCGAGCAGTTCTTC. This chain uses TRBV5-3 with TRBJ2-1; 10 positions match TRBD2. TRBV5-3 is designated an ORF whose function remains uncertain. After removal of 3 bases from V and 10 bases from J, the junction contained 13 bases not matched to a gene. This CDR3 has 16 amino acids.

V is TRBV5-6 and J is TRBJ2-3; possibly TRBD1 or TRBD2 for D (5 bases each). Germline CDR1 is SGHDT and CDR2 is YYEEEE. V was pared by 3 bases and J by 0 bases, with 5 bases between. The CDR3 is 13 amino acids. The DNA for the CDR3 is TGTGCCAGCAGCTGGGACAGCACAGATACGCAGTATTTT. Its translation: CASSWDSTDTQYF.

V and J are TRBV5-1 and TRBJ2-2; 9 nucleotides agree with TRBD1. Germline loops: CDR1 SGHRS, CDR2 YFSETQ. The CDR3 spans 20 residues. J was trimmed by 3 bases and V by 0 bases; bases with no gene match: 15. CDR3 sequence: CASSLAAGQGWEWDTGELFF. CDR3 nucleotide sequence: TGCGCCAGCAGCTTGGCCGCGGGACAGGGCTGGGAGTGGGACACCGGGGAGCTGTTTTTT.

V and J are TRBV7-9 and TRBJ2-2; tentative D call: TRBD2 (5 bases). The CDR3 is 13 residues long. The germline V gene encodes CDR1 SEHNR and CDR2 FQNEAQ (reference sequence). V lost 10 bases to trimming and J lost 4 bases, with 13 bases between them. The CDR3 sequence: CATGNGGTGELFF. The CDR3 nucleotides are TGTGCCACCGGGAACGGCGGCACCGGGGAGCTGTTTTTT.

The V call is TRBV6-6, the J call TRBJ2-7; no clear D gene. Trimming took 5 bases from V and 5 from J, leaving 13 bases between them. CDR3 length: 13 amino acids. Germline CDR1 reads MNHNY; CDR2 reads SVGAGI (reference sequence). CDR3 protein: CASSPNSVDEQYF. The CDR3 DNA reads as TGTGCCAGCAGTCCAAACTCGGTCGACGAGCAGTACTTC.

About this clone itself: At the DNA level, this CDR3 is encoded by other sequences in the same sample as well. This chain joins TRBV7-9 and TRBJ2-7; D remains unclear. Germline CDR1 is SEHNR and CDR2 is FQNEAQ (reference sequence). This CDR3 has 12 amino acids. Trimming left V 1 base short and J 4 bases short, with 5 bases between. The CDR3 here is CASSLVPYEQYF. CDR3 sequence (DNA): TGTGCCAGCAGCTTAGTGCCTTACGAGCAGTACTTC.

J is TRBJ1-1 and V is TRBV13; the D is unclear. Germline V gene sequence: CDR1 PRHDT, CDR2 FYEKMQ (reference sequence). Trimming shortened V by 6 bases and J by 1 base, and 12 bases separated the two germline ends. This CDR3 region has 14 residues. CDR3 bases: TGTGCCAGCAGTGAGTCCAACCGGAACACTGAAGCTTTCTTT. This translates into CASSESNRNTEAFF.

The rearrangement links TRBV7-9 to TRBJ1-2; D unresolved. V was pared by 6 bases and J by 0 bases, with 11 bases between. CDR1 and CDR2 (germline): SEHNR, FQNEAQ (reference sequence). The CDR3 extends over 14 amino acids. The CDR3: CASRSDEANYGYTF. As DNA, the CDR3 is TGTGCCAGCAGGTCTGATGAGGCTAACTATGGCTACACCTTC. The variable domain in full, completed from reference TRBV7-9 and TRBJ1-2, reads DTGVSQNPRHKITKRGQNVTFRCDPISEHNRLYWYRQTLGQGPEFLTYFQNEAQLEKSRLLSDRFSAERPKGSFSTLEIQRTEQGDSAMYLCASRSDEANYGYTFGSGTRLTVV.

The J gene is TRBJ2-7, the V gene TRBV19; 8 nucleotides match TRBD1. Germline V gene sequence: CDR1 LNHDA, CDR2 SQIVND (reference sequence). V trimming: 3 bases; J trimming: 2 bases; junction bases outside the gene matches: 3. This CDR3 spans 14 amino acids. The CDR3 DNA follows: TGTGCCAGTAGTATTTCGGACAGGGCCTACGAGCAGTACTTC. This gives the protein CASSISDRAYEQYF.

This clone has only a few counts. V gene TRBV5-6 combines with J gene TRBJ1-5; no clear D. This CDR3 has 13 residues. Germline values: CDR1 SGHDT, CDR2 YYEEEE. V was clipped by 2 bases and J by 3 bases, with 6 bases between them. The chain's CDR3 is CASSFADNQPQHF. For the CDR3, the DNA is TGTGCCAGCAGCTTTGCAGACAATCAGCCCCAGCATTTT.

The gene calls are TRBV6-5 and TRBJ2-7, with 10 nucleotides matching TRBD2. The CDR3 totals 14 residues. Germline V gives CDR1 MNHEY, CDR2 SVGAGI. Germline trimming cut 2 bases from V and 5 bases from J; bases unmatched to any gene: 3. The DNA for the CDR3 is TGTGCCAGCAGTTACCTAGCGGGAGCCCACGAGCAGTACTTC. This translates into CASSYLAGAHEQYF.

V usage is TRBV2 and J usage is TRBJ2-7; D perhaps matches TRBD1 (6 bases). V lost 3 bases and J 4 bases, leaving 16 bases between the germline ends. The CDR3 covers 15 residues. Germline CDR1 reads SNHLY; CDR2 reads FYNNEI. CDR3 protein: CASSDFRDTIYEQYF. In DNA, the CDR3 is TGTGCCAGCAGTGACTTCCGGGACACGATTTACGAGCAGTACTTC.

J is TRBJ2-1 and V is TRBV4-1; D gene unclear. Looked up from germline, CDR1 is MGHRA and CDR2 is YSYEKL. CDR3 length equals 16 residues. Between the trimmed V and J ends, which lost 0 bases and 9 bases, there was a span of 18 bases. CDR3 bases: TGCGCCAGCAGCCAAGAAAGCGACGGATTCTCAGGTGAGCAGTTCTTC. Protein product: CASSQESDGFSGEQFF.

The chain is built from TRBV19 and TRBJ1-5; the D gene is possibly TRBD1 (5 bases). The CDR3 totals 15 residues. With 4 bases removed from V and 2 bases from J, the gap between germline ends came to 12 bases. Germline V gene lookup returns CDR1 LNHDA and CDR2 SQIVND (reference sequence). In DNA, the CDR3 is TGTGCCAGTAGTAGGGACGAAGAGGGCAATCAGCCCCAGCATTTT. Its protein is CASSRDEEGNQPQHF.